This T cell receptor (beta chain) comes out of a study of beta chain features in type 1 diabetes. The CDR3 consists of 15 residues. CDR1 is LNHDA, CDR2 SQIVND, per germline (reference sequence). The junction had 9 bases not matched to a gene; V was cut back by 3 bases and J by 5 bases. The isolated RNA, all of it, was reverse transcribed, so expressed TCRB transcripts were what got sequenced. Assay used: immunoSEQ multiplex PCR; TCRdb lists only in-frame clones, some missing. The data show some 500,000 clones, with over 9.5% seen just once and 0.045% to 0.05% held by the top ten. This clone was observed a handful of times.

Material for sequencing was naive CD4+ T cells from blood. The clonotype was recovered from a woman between 18 and 29 years old in good health. The chain links TRBV19 to TRBJ2-7; 8 bases agree with TRBD1. DNA for the CDR3: TGTGCCAGTAGTATGCTGGACAGGGACGACAACGAGCAGTACTTC. Translation gives CASSMLDRDDNEQYF. The full variable domain, with the rest looked up from reference TRBV19 and TRBJ2-7, is DGGITQSPKYLFRKEGQNVTLSCEQNLNHDAMYWYRQDPGQGLRLIYYSQIVNDFQKGDIAEGYSVSREKKESFPLTVTSAQKNPTAFYLCASSMLDRDDNEQYFGPGTRLTVT.